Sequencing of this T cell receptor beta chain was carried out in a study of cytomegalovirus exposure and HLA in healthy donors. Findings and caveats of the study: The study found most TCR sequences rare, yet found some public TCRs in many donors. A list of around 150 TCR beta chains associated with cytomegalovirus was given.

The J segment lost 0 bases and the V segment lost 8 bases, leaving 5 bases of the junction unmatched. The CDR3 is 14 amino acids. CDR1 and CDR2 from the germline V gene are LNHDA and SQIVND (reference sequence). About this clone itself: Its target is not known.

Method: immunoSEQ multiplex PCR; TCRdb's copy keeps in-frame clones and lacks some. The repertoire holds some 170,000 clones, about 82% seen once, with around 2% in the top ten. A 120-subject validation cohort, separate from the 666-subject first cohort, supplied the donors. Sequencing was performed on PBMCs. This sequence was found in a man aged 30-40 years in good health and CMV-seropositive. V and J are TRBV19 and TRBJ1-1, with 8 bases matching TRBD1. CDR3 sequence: CASGRGPLNTEAFF. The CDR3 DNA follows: TGTGCCAGTGGCAGGGGGCCGTTGAACACTGAAGCTTTCTTT.